Included here is one T cell receptor beta chain sequence, with context. This clonotype was counted ten times or more. Its cognate antigen has yet to be identified. Within one base of it there is no much larger clone, and no base qualities were kept. Only healthy Caucasian donors were included. Miltenyi CD45RO+ enrichment and human naive T-cell isolation kits were used to isolate memory (CD45RO+) and naive T cells from PBMC. The entry originates in a study of identical twins (dated by TCRdb to 2016 to 2017). Turning to the overall study: To test whether fetal clonotypes persist, the study used deep sequencing on TCR alpha and beta repertoires from monozygotic twins, unrelated adults of various ages, and cord blood. To rule out contamination, replicate twin experiments were performed at different times with different library preparation protocols.

Preparation of the library involved 5' RACE. TCRdb shows the sequencer as Illumina HiSeq 2000. Template switching introduced a universal primer binding site; the final cDNA contained a unique molecular identifier, enabling accurate counting of TCR cDNA molecules. Specific primers in the conserved constant-segment region were used to synthesize first-strand cDNA for TCR alpha and beta chains. To control for contamination, each cDNA library was double barcoded with a SMART-Mk sample barcode plus Illumina barcodes. Two successive PCR steps introduced TruSeq adapter sequences along with Illumina sample barcodes. TCR alpha and beta cDNA libraries were sequenced on the Illumina HiSeq platform with custom primers. The authors processed their data as follows. MiGEC was used to process raw reads and extract unique molecular identifiers, and MiXCR was used to find CDR3 positions. For each individual, recombination models were inferred using an EM algorithm with the repgenHMM and IGoR tools. Shared clonotype analysis was performed with the tcR package in R, normalizing sharing by the product of cloneset sizes. To study raw recombination without the effects of thymic and clonal selection, out-of-frame nonproductive sequences were analyzed. TCRdb passed the public sequencing reads through fastp at Q25 and MiXCR, retaining productive beta sequences. Records with the same CDR3 protein are collapsed into one entry carrying the most frequent genes and DNA. The V and J calls come from TCRdb's annotation, not from the publication. For this sample the table gives more than 200,000 distinct CDR3 sequences, of which over 12% were detected only once. Together, the top ten hold around 9% of the sample.

The junction shows trimming of 5 bases on V and 1 base on J, plus 12 bases between the germline ends. Spanning cysteine to phenylalanine, the CDR3 consists of 15 amino acids. Solely the CDR3 DNA is kept, with 45 bases framed from the first base. General study outcomes and caveats: Invariant T cells such as MAIT and iNKT could partly confound zero-insertion analyses, though diverse VJ usage argued against this for most clonotypes. Abundant cord blood beta clonotypes carried fewer insertions; young adult naive repertoires showed a weaker similar trend, while memory repertoires showed none. In beta out-of-frame sequences, excess twin sharing was weaker, because having fewer shared sequences lowered the signal-to-noise ratio. Because the same donors could not be followed over many years, the conclusions relied on cross-sectional statistical analysis. Compared with coincidental sharing between unrelated individuals, out-of-frame TCR alpha sequences shared between twins had an excess of sequences with low generation probability. In monozygotic twins, out-of-frame TCR alpha sharing was systematically underestimated by recombination models, although the models agreed with sharing between unrelated individuals.

The specimen sequenced was memory (CD45RO+) T cells sorted from blood. Taken with the paper, the label for cell subset or site translates to: CD45RO+ enriched T cells. This sequence was found in a young woman in good health. The sequence links TRBV12-3 or TRBV12-4 to TRBJ2-1; 5 matching bases give a weak D call of TRBD2. The CDR3 amino acid sequence is: CASSPGVASYNEQFF. In nucleotide form, the sequence is TGTGCCAGCAGTCCCGGGGTCGCATCCTACAATGAGCAGTTCTTC.